The rows below give T cell receptor beta chains drawn from one sample of a study of technical replicates of blood from several donors. The table came from immunoSEQ multiplex PCR; TCRdb's copy has only in-frame clones and leaves some out. The table has around 62,000 clones, 95% to 98% seen once; the top ten hold roughly 0.17%. Sequenced material: T cells isolated from PBMCs. The receptors were gathered from a human donor in good health. Each CDR3 is given with its conserved first and last residue. A D gene is named only where the DNA matches it firmly. A clone size is listed for some rows: how often the clone was seen (once, few, many), or a class if it is expanded.

v_gene: TRBV19
d_gene: .
j_gene: TRBJ2-7
abundance: .
CDR3aa: CASSSSRGYYEQYF
CDR3nt: TGTGCCAGTAGTTCGAGCAGGGGTTACTACGAGCAGTACTTC

v_gene: TRBV7-3
d_gene: TRBD1
j_gene: TRBJ2-3
abundance: .
CDR3aa: CASSLNQGAYTQYF
CDR3nt: TGTGCCAGCAGCCTAAATCAGGGGGCTTATACGCAGTATTTT

v_gene: TRBV28
d_gene: TRBD1
j_gene: TRBJ1-3
abundance: .
CDR3aa: CASRGGDRDGNTIYF
CDR3nt: TGTGCCAGCAGGGGGGGGGACAGGGATGGAAACACCATATATTTT

v_gene: TRBV27
d_gene: TRBD1
j_gene: TRBJ2-7
abundance: .
CDR3aa: CASSLSPGQGGFEQYF
CDR3nt: TGTGCCAGCAGTTTATCGCCGGGACAGGGGGGTTTCGAGCAGTACTTC

v_gene: TRBV30
d_gene: .
j_gene: TRBJ1-1
abundance: .
CDR3aa: CAWSQGTLTEAFF
CDR3nt: TGTGCCTGGAGTCAGGGTACCCTCACTGAAGCTTTCTTT

v_gene: TRBV29-1
d_gene: .
j_gene: TRBJ1-4
abundance: .
CDR3aa: CSVEFPSAILFF
CDR3nt: TGCAGCGTTGAATTCCCCTCAGCGATCCTGTTTTTT

v_gene: TRBV4-2
d_gene: TRBD2
j_gene: TRBJ2-3
abundance: .
CDR3aa: CASSRSGGAEDTQYF
CDR3nt: TGTGCCAGCAGCCGTAGCGGGGGGGCGGAAGATACGCAGTATTTT

v_gene: TRBV11-2
d_gene: .
j_gene: TRBJ2-2
abundance: .
CDR3aa: CASSFVGVIGELFF
CDR3nt: TGTGCCAGCAGCTTTGTAGGGGTCATCGGGGAGCTGTTTTTT

v_gene: TRBV12-5
d_gene: .
j_gene: TRBJ2-1
abundance: .
CDR3aa: CASGPDSYNEQFF
CDR3nt: TGTGCTAGTGGTCCGGACAGTTACAATGAGCAGTTCTTC

v_gene: TRBV5-4
d_gene: .
j_gene: TRBJ2-1
abundance: .
CDR3aa: CASSLDVSSYNEQFF
CDR3nt: TGTGCCAGCAGCCTGGACGTGAGCTCCTACAATGAGCAGTTCTTC

v_gene: TRBV4-2
d_gene: .
j_gene: TRBJ1-5
abundance: .
CDR3aa: CASGCRSYSNQPQHF
CDR3nt: TGTGCCAGCGGGTGCCGGAGCTACAGCAATCAGCCCCAGCATTTT

v_gene: TRBV19
d_gene: .
j_gene: TRBJ1-2
abundance: .
CDR3aa: CGSHQQAGVHYGYTF
CDR3nt: TGTGGTTCTCACCAACAGGCCGGCGTTCACTATGGCTACACCTTC

v_gene: TRBV13
d_gene: .
j_gene: TRBJ2-1
abundance: .
CDR3aa: CASSSRINRVWNEQFF
CDR3nt: TGTGCCAGCAGCTCCAGGATCAACAGGGTCTGGAATGAGCAGTTCTTC

v_gene: TRBV2
d_gene: .
j_gene: TRBJ1-4
abundance: .
CDR3aa: CASSERPTKANEKLFF
CDR3nt: TGTGCCAGCAGTGAACGCCCGACAAAGGCTAATGAAAAACTGTTTTTT

v_gene: TRBV9
d_gene: TRBD2
j_gene: TRBJ2-1
abundance: .
CDR3aa: CASSVWGGGADEQFF
CDR3nt: TGTGCCAGCAGCGTTTGGGGCGGGGGGGCCGATGAGCAGTTCTTC

v_gene: TRBV13
d_gene: .
j_gene: TRBJ2-5
abundance: .
CDR3aa: CASSHGHSGTQYF
CDR3nt: TGTGCCAGCAGCCACGGACACAGTGGGACCCAGTACTTC

v_gene: TRBV4-2
d_gene: TRBD2
j_gene: TRBJ2-2
abundance: .
CDR3aa: CASRTSGRVTGELFF
CDR3nt: TGTGCCAGCAGGACTAGCGGGAGGGTCACCGGGGAGCTGTTTTTT

v_gene: TRBV6-1
d_gene: .
j_gene: TRBJ2-5
abundance: .
CDR3aa: CASRIRAQETQYF
CDR3nt: TGTGCCAGCAGGATCAGGGCCCAAGAGACCCAGTACTTC

v_gene: TRBV18
d_gene: .
j_gene: TRBJ1-2
abundance: .
CDR3aa: CASSPSDRPVYDF
CDR3nt: TGTGCCAGCTCACCGTCTGACAGACCAGTTTACGACTTC

v_gene: TRBV11-3
d_gene: .
j_gene: TRBJ1-4
abundance: once
CDR3aa: CASSEKGINEKLFF
CDR3nt: TGTGCCAGCAGCGAAAAGGGGATTAATGAAAAACTGTTTTTT

v_gene: TRBV10-3
d_gene: .
j_gene: TRBJ2-1
abundance: .
CDR3aa: CAIRAQGGNEQFF
CDR3nt: TGTGCCATCAGGGCCCAAGGGGGCAATGAGCAGTTCTTC

v_gene: TRBV30
d_gene: TRBD1
j_gene: TRBJ1-5
abundance: .
CDR3aa: CAFQTGQLNQPQHF
CDR3nt: TGTGCCTTCCAAACGGGACAGCTAAATCAGCCCCAGCATTTT

v_gene: TRBV6-1
d_gene: TRBD2
j_gene: TRBJ2-5
abundance: .
CDR3aa: CASSELGSGGETQYF
CDR3nt: TGTGCCAGCAGTGAACTCGGGAGCGGGGGAGAGACCCAGTACTTC

v_gene: TRBV27
d_gene: TRBD2
j_gene: TRBJ2-3
abundance: .
CDR3aa: CASSFLGLAGRTDTQYF
CDR3nt: TGTGCCAGCAGTTTCCTTGGACTAGCGGGAAGAACGGATACGCAGTATTTT

v_gene: TRBV19
d_gene: TRBD2
j_gene: TRBJ2-7
abundance: .
CDR3aa: CASSSAPTGGAITYEQYF
CDR3nt: TGTGCCAGTAGTTCCGCACCTACGGGGGGGGCTATAACCTACGAGCAGTACTTC

v_gene: TRBV21-1
d_gene: .
j_gene: TRBJ1-1
abundance: .
CDR3aa: CASSKEGVVTEAFF
CDR3nt: TGTGCCAGCAGCAAAGAAGGGGTCGTCACTGAAGCTTTCTTT

v_gene: TRBV19
d_gene: .
j_gene: TRBJ2-7
abundance: .
CDR3aa: CASSIVGGQFEQYF
CDR3nt: TGTGCCAGTAGTATAGTCGGGGGACAGTTCGAGCAGTACTTC

v_gene: TRBV19
d_gene: .
j_gene: TRBJ1-5
abundance: once
CDR3aa: CASSIRLNQPQHF
CDR3nt: TGTGCCAGTAGCATCAGACTCAATCAGCCCCAGCATTTT

v_gene: TRBV11-3
d_gene: .
j_gene: TRBJ2-3
abundance: .
CDR3aa: CASQRGTSTDTQYF
CDR3nt: TGTGCCAGTCAGAGGGGGACGAGCACAGATACGCAGTATTTT